The entry below gives a single T cell receptor beta chain sequence along with its context. It lacks a known antigen. There are no base qualities to consult, and no much larger clone falls within one base. This specimen comes from a study of T cell changes during pregnancy in multiple sclerosis (dated 2019 in TCRdb). Turning to the overall study: The study examined how the T cell repertoire changed over the course of pregnancy in women with multiple sclerosis.

Library creation used the immunoSEQ multiplex PCR assay. TCRdb's version of the immuneACCESS table is confined to in-frame rearrangements and falls short of the full clone set. An unresolved V gene accounts for under half of the shortfall where checked; the remainder is of unknown origin. Here the sample has 35,000 or so clones; roughly 89% occur a single time. The ten top clones hold 0.6% to 0.9% of the sample. Unmatched junction bases come to 7, with V trimmed by 5 bases and J by 0 bases. The germline V gene specifies WSHSY as CDR1 and SAAADI as CDR2. The CDR3 sequence holds 17 residues, the cysteine and phenylalanine included. The only DNA kept is the CDR3, 51 bases in frame from the first base.

This clonotype was sampled from a female donor in good health, enrolled as a control in a pregnancy study. The chain uses TRBV10-2 and TRBJ2-1, and TRBD2 aligns with 10 junction nucleotides. The material was CD4+ T cells from peripheral blood mononuclear cells, obtained after pregnancy. At the DNA level, the sequence is TGCGCCAGCAGTACACTAGCGGGACCTGACTCCTACAATGAGCAGTTCTTC. Its amino acids are CASSTLAGPDSYNEQFF.